This TCR beta chain was identified in a study of blood T cell repertoires in COVID-19. Trimming left V 4 bases short and J 0 bases short, with 17 bases between. The CDR3 is 17 residues long. Germline loops: CDR1 SGHRS, CDR2 YFSETQ. Sequencing used immunoSEQ multiplex PCR; TCRdb keeps in-frame clones, though not all of them. The table includes about 240,000 clones, about 90% detected once. The TCR originated in a man in his 60s with acute or convalescent COVID-19. Material: peripheral blood. V gene TRBV5-1 combines with J gene TRBJ2-1; TRBD1 is a possible D gene (6 bases). As DNA, the CDR3 is TGCGCCAGCAGCATAGGTCGGGACATTAACTCCTACAATGAGCAGTTCTTC. This translates into CASSIGRDINSYNEQFF.